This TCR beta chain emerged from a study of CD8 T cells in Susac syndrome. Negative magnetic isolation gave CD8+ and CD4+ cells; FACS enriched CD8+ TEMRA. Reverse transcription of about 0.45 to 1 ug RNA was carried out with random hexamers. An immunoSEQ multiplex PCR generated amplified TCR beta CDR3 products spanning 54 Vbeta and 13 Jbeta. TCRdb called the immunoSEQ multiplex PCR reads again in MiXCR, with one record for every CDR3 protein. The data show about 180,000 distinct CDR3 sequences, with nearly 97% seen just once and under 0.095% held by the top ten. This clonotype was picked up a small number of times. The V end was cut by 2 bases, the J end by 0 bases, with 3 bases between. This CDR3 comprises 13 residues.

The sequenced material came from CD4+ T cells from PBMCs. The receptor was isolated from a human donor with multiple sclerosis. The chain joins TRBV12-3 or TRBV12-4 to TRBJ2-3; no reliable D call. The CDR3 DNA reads TGTGCCAGCAGTTTACTTAGCACAGATACGCAGTATTTT. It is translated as CASSLLSTDTQYF.